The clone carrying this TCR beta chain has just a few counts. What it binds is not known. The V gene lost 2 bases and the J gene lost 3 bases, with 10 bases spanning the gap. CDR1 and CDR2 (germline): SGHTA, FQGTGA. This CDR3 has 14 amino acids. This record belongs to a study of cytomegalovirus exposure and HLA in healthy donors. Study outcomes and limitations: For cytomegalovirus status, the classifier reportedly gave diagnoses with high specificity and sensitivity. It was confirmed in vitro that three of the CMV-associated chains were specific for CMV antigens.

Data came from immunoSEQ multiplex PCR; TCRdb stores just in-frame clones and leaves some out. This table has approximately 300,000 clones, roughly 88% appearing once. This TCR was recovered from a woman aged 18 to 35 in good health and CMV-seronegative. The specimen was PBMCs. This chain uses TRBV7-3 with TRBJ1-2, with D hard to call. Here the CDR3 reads CASSLLSEDYGYTF. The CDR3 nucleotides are TGTGCCAGCAGCTTATTATCAGAGGACTATGGCTACACCTTC.